The 27 T cell receptor beta chains below come from one sample, sequenced in a study of blood T cells in healthy people across ages. The use of a sample-barcoded 5' primer and a J-beta primer mix characterized a second PCR of about 6 to 12 cycles. TCRdb processed the 5' RACE reads anew with MiXCR; each CDR3 protein has one entry. Counted here are hundreds of thousands of distinct CDR3 sequences, around 48% occurring once; the ten biggest clones make up approximately 32%. The sequenced sample consisted of blood. These receptors originate from a woman aged 55-69 years in good health.

This chain connects TRBV5-1 to TRBJ2-3; 9 bases align to TRBD2. Unmatched junction bases numbered 9, after V lost 4 bases and J lost 3 bases. The CDR3 is 16 amino acids. CDR1 is SGHRS, CDR2 YFSETQ, per germline. CDR3 coding DNA: TGCGCCAGCAGCGCCATCCCTAGCGGGACAACAGATACGCAGTATTTT. It codes for CASSAIPSGTTDTQYF.

The genes are TRBV20-1 and TRBJ2-7; D not certain. Germline values: CDR1 DFQATT, CDR2 SNEGSKA (reference sequence). V was pared by 4 bases and J by 7 bases, with 14 bases between. The CDR3 extends over 12 amino acids. The CDR3 DNA reads TGCAGTGCTACTGGACCACGGATAGAGCAGTACTTC. Amino acid sequence: CSATGPRIEQYF.

The CDR3 reads CASSSARGDRFREQYF. The CDR3, as DNA: TGTGCCAGCAGTTCCGCCCGTGGGGACAGGTTCCGCGAGCAGTACTTC. The V call is TRBV27, the J call TRBJ2-4; 8 bases align to TRBD1. The end of the DNA aligns better with TRBJ2-7, so the J call may be wrong. Germline CDR1 and CDR2: MNHEY and SMNVEV (reference sequence). CDR3 length equals 16 residues.

This clonotype was seen more than once but under ten times. The chain links TRBV6-2 or TRBV6-3 to TRBJ1-6; no firm D call. Trimming shortened V by 8 bases and J by 7 bases, and 15 bases separated the two germline ends. CDR1 MNHEY and CDR2 SVGEGT come from the germline V gene. The CDR3 contains 14 residues. CDR3 nucleotides: TGTGCCAGCGCCTCTAGGACGGTAAATTCACCCCTCCACTTT. Translated, it gives CASASRTVNSPLHF.

The chain uses TRBV7-3 and TRBJ2-3; D remains unclear. This CDR3 contains 14 residues. Germline-derived CDR1 and CDR2 are SGHTA and FQGTGA. V dropped 0 bases and J dropped 3 bases, with 7 bases sitting between them. CDR3 region: CASSLTSETDTQYF. DNA of the CDR3: TGTGCCAGCAGCTTAACATCCGAAACAGATACGCAGTATTTT.

The chain carries TRBV6-2 or TRBV6-3 and TRBJ2-4, with unresolved D. The V end lost 2 bases, the J end lost 4 bases, and 12 bases lay between the germline ends. The germline CDR1 and CDR2 sequences are MNHEY and SVGEGT. The CDR3 sequence is 15 residues long. The CDR3 nucleotides are TGTGCCAGCAGTTACGGCCCAAAAGGAAAAAACATTCAGTACTTC. As protein: CASSYGPKGKNIQYF.

This clonotype occurred a few times. This sequence joins TRBV29-1 and TRBJ1-2; 9 bases match TRBD1. V lost 7 bases and J lost 6; bases outside the gene matches: 6. The germline V gene encodes CDR1 SQVTM and CDR2 ANQGSEA. CDR3 length equals 12 residues. CDR3 DNA sequence: TGCAGCGGGGGACAGGGAGAGAATGGCTACACCTTC. The encoded protein is CSGGQGENGYTF.

The chain joins TRBV15 to TRBJ2-7, with D perhaps matching TRBD1 (6 bases). Gene TRBJ2-5 matches the end of the DNA better, so the J call may be wrong. The length of the CDR3 is 13 residues. Germline V lookup: CDR1 LNHNV, CDR2 YYDKDF (reference sequence). CDR3 residues: CATSRQGPETQYF. DNA of the CDR3: TGTGCCACCAGCAGACAGGGGCCGGAGACCCAGTACTTC.

This clonotype appeared a few times. The chain carries TRBV9 and TRBJ2-5; a weak D match, TRBD1 (6 bases). This CDR3 contains 14 residues. Germline V CDR1 and CDR2: SGDLS, YYNGEE. V lost 4 bases, J lost 2 bases, and 12 bases lay in between. CDR3 sequence reads: CASSSKQGQETQYF. CDR3 nucleotide sequence: TGTGCCAGCAGCTCTAAGCAGGGGCAAGAGACCCAGTACTTC.

This clonotype was observed a few times. The chain recombines TRBV7-3 with TRBJ2-1; a weak D match, TRBD1 (6 bases). The CDR3 runs to 15 residues. Trimming stripped 5 bases from V and 4 bases from J, with 15 bases between. The germline gives CDR1 SGHTA, CDR2 FQGTGA. CDR3 region: CASSRSSDSYNEQFF. The CDR3 nucleotides read TGTGCCAGCAGCCGTTCGTCGGACAGTTACAATGAGCAGTTCTTC.

This clonotype was seen a few times. The V gene is TRBV25-1, the J gene TRBJ2-5, with 7 bases lining up with TRBD2. Trimming took 9 bases from V and 3 from J; bases not matched to a gene: 19. Germline V gene data show CDR1 as MGHDK and CDR2 as SYGVNS. CDR3 length: 17 residues. The DNA for the CDR3 is TGTGCCAGTGGTCCGTCCACCCGGCCTAGCGGAGAAGAGACCCAGTACTTC. Translation: CASGPSTRPSGEETQYF.

This clonotype was counted a few times. The chain couples TRBV6-5 to TRBJ2-3; D call uncertain. The V end was cut by 5 bases, the J end by 3 bases, with 12 bases between. The CDR3 contains 14 residues. Germline assignment: CDR1 MNHEY and CDR2 SVGAGI. CDR3 amino acids: CASSPLTLTDTQYF. DNA of the CDR3: TGTGCCAGCAGTCCCCTGACCCTTACAGATACGCAGTATTTT.

The genes are TRBV10-3 and TRBJ2-5; D uncertain. Germline CDR1 is ENHRY and CDR2 is SYGVKD. The CDR3 totals 14 residues. Trimming pared 4 bases from V and 2 bases from J, leaving 11 bases between. CDR3 DNA sequence: TGTGCCATCAGTGGGACGGAGTCTCAAGAGACCCAGTACTTC. Amino acid sequence: CAISGTESQETQYF.

This sequence joins TRBV29-1 and TRBJ2-7, with D perhaps TRBD1 or TRBD2 (5 bases each). The CDR3 sequence is 13 residues long. Germline V CDR1 and CDR2: SQVTM, ANQGSEA. The ends were cut back, 7 bases at V and 0 bases at J, with 13 bases in the middle. The CDR3 DNA reads as TGCAGCGCTTCCGGGACGGGCTCCTACGAGCAGTACTTC. This encodes CSASGTGSYEQYF.

This clonotype occurred a few times. The chain is built from TRBV29-1 and TRBJ2-7, with a possible D match to TRBD1 (5 bases). CDR3 length: 14 residues. Looked up from germline, CDR1 is SQVTM and CDR2 is ANQGSEA. Trimming shortened V by 7 bases and J by 6 bases, and 22 bases separated the two germline ends. Here the CDR3 DNA reads TGCAGCGCTGATATGCAGGGCGGTATTGGCGAGCAGTACTTC. Translating gives CSADMQGGIGEQYF.

The chain employs TRBV5-1 and TRBJ2-5, with TRBD1 as a possible D gene (5 bases). Trimming left V 0 bases short and J 4 bases short, with 16 bases between. Looked up from germline, CDR1 is SGHRS and CDR2 is YFSETQ. CDR3 length: 16 amino acids. The chain's CDR3 is CASSLVDRTSIETQYF. CDR3 nucleotide sequence: TGCGCCAGCAGCTTGGTTGACAGAACCTCCATAGAGACCCAGTACTTC.

The rearrangement links TRBV20-1 to TRBJ2-1, with 9 bases aligning to TRBD2. After removal of 5 bases from V and 5 bases from J, the junction contained 4 bases not matched to a gene. CDR1 is DFQATT and CDR2 is SNEGSKA in the germline V gene (reference sequence). CDR3 length: 13 amino acids. CDR3 residues: CSAVAGANNEQFF. CDR3 bases: TGCAGTGCTGTAGCGGGAGCTAACAATGAGCAGTTCTTC.

The V call is TRBV3-1, the J call TRBJ1-1, with 11 bases identical to TRBD1. The germline gives CDR1 LGHDT, CDR2 YNNKEL (reference sequence). There are 14 residues in the CDR3. V was pared by 1 base and J by 6 bases, with 1 base of the junction left unmatched. The CDR3 DNA is TGTGCCAGCAGCCAAGCGGGACAGGGGGCTGAAGCTTTCTTT. Its protein is CASSQAGQGAEAFF.

This clonotype was counted ten times or more. This chain connects TRBV29-1 to TRBJ2-5, with 7 bases that match TRBD1. V trimming: 6 bases; J trimming: 5 bases; junction bases outside the gene matches: 6. The length of the CDR3 is 12 residues. Per the germline V gene, CDR1 is SQVTM and CDR2 is ANQGSEA. The CDR3 coding sequence is TGCAGCGTGAAGACAGGGACGGAGACCCAGTACTTC. This translates into CSVKTGTETQYF.

The J gene is TRBJ1-5, the V gene TRBV28; TRBD1 matches at 10 bases. Germline V CDR1 and CDR2: MDHEN, SYDVKM. The CDR3 covers 15 residues. V dropped 2 bases and J dropped 3; count of bases not matched to a gene: 1. The CDR3 protein is CASSLGTGVNQPQHF. For the CDR3, the DNA is TGTGCCAGCAGTTTAGGGACAGGGGTCAATCAGCCCCAGCATTTT.

The rearrangement uses TRBV20-1 and TRBJ2-1; 9 bases align to TRBD2. V lost 0 bases to trimming and J lost 4 bases; unmatched junction nucleotides: 10. Germline V gene lookup returns CDR1 DFQATT and CDR2 SNEGSKA (reference sequence). The CDR3 totals 17 residues. The CDR3 DNA is TGCAGTGCTAGAGATCTAGGGGCGACTAGCGGTTACAATGAGCAGTTCTTC. The encoded protein is CSARDLGATSGYNEQFF.

The CDR3 loop reads CSVEFSSGSSYNEQFF. CDR3 in DNA: TGCAGCGTTGAGTTTTCTAGCGGCAGCTCCTACAATGAGCAGTTCTTC. V is TRBV29-1 and J is TRBJ2-1, with 7 bases fitting TRBD2. CDR1 SQVTM and CDR2 ANQGSEA come from the germline V gene. The V gene end was trimmed by 3 bases and the J gene end by 0 bases; junction bases not matched to a gene: 8. This CDR3 has 16 residues.

The J gene is TRBJ2-5, the V gene TRBV7-2; 9 bases agree with TRBD1. The germline gives CDR1 SGHTA, CDR2 FQGNSA. Trimming cost V 4 bases and J 1 base; bases outside gene matches: 7. CDR3 length: 16 residues. The CDR3: CASSSGTGSPQETQYF. CDR3 nucleotide sequence: TGTGCCAGCAGCTCCGGGACAGGGAGCCCCCAAGAGACCCAGTACTTC. Full variable domain (rest looked up from reference TRBV7-2 and TRBJ2-5): GAGVSQSPSNKVTEKGKDVELRCDPISGHTALYWYRQSLGQGLEFLIYFQGNSAPDKSGLPSDRFSAERTGGSVSTLTIQRTQQEDSAVYLCASSSGTGSPQETQYFGPGTRLLVL.

The chain links TRBV3-1 to TRBJ2-1; a weak D match, TRBD1 (8 bases). The CDR3 is 15 amino acids. The V gene's germline CDR1 is LGHDT and CDR2 YNNKEL (reference sequence). V lost 1 base to trimming and J lost 6 bases, with 13 bases between them. This chain's CDR3 is CASSQGTGRANEQFF. The CDR3 DNA sequence: TGTGCCAGCAGCCAAGGGACAGGGAGGGCCAATGAGCAGTTCTTC.

The sample holds a few counts of this clonotype. This chain links TRBV7-3 with TRBJ2-1; D tentatively fits TRBD1 or TRBD2 (5 bases each). V was pared by 4 bases and J by 9 bases, with 13 bases between. In germline, CDR1 is SGHTA, CDR2 FQGTGA. This CDR3 region has 13 residues. The CDR3 sequence is CASSYEARGEQFF. The CDR3 DNA sequence: TGTGCCAGCAGCTACGAGGCGAGGGGTGAGCAGTTCTTC.

V is TRBV21-1 and J is TRBJ1-4; whether TRBD1, the table's D call, matches the DNA was not checked. TRBV21-1 constitutes a pseudogene. The CDR3 extends over 14 amino acids. CDR3 sequence (DNA): TGTGCCAGCCCTCCCGGGACGGTAAATGAACAACTGTTTTTT. This sequence encodes CASPPGTVNEQLFF.

This clonotype was detected only a few times. The rearrangement links TRBV7-9 to TRBJ2-5; D ambiguous. Germline V lookup: CDR1 SEHNR, CDR2 FQNEAQ (reference sequence). This CDR3 region has 12 residues. The germline V and J ends were trimmed by 6 bases and 5 bases, with 10 bases remaining between them. The CDR3 DNA follows: TGTGCCAGCAGGGCTTTGGGGGAGACCCAGTACTTC. This translates into CASRALGETQYF.